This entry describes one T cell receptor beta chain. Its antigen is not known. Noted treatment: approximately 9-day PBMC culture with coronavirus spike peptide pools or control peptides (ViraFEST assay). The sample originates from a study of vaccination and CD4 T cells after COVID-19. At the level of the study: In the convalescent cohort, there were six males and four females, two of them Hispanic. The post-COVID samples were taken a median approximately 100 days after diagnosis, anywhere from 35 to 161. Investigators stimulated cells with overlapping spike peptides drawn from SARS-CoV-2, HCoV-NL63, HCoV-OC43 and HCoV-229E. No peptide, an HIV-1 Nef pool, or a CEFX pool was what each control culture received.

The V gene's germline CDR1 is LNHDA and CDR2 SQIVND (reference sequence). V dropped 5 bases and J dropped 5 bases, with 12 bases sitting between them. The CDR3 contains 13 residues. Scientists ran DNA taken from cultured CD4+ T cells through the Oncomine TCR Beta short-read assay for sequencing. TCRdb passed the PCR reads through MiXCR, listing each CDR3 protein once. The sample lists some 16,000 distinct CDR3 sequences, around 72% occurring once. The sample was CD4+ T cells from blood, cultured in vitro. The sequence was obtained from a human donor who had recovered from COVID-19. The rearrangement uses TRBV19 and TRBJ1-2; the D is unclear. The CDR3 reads CASSRWVLYGYTF. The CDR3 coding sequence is TGTGCCAGTAGTCGTTGGGTTCTGTATGGCTACACCTTC.